Following are 2 T cell receptor beta chains from one sample sequenced in a study of cytomegalovirus exposure and HLA in healthy donors. Some clones are missing from TCRdb's copy, which holds only in-frame ones; the method was immunoSEQ multiplex PCR. The sample lists 130,000 to 150,000 clones; approximately 90% were seen once. Material: PBMCs. These receptor sequences come from a woman between 25 and 40 years old in good health and CMV-seropositive.

In regard to this clone: Other DNA sequences in the sample encode the same CDR3. This chain connects TRBV5-1 to TRBJ2-5, with a possible D match to TRBD2 (5 bases). The CDR3 extends over 13 amino acids. Germline lookup yields CDR1 SGHRS and CDR2 YFSETQ. Trimming stripped 2 bases from V and 1 base from J, with 6 bases between. CDR3 in amino acids: CASSFGLQETQYF. The CDR3 DNA reads as TGCGCCAGCAGCTTCGGACTCCAAGAGACCCAGTACTTC. Drawing the rest from reference TRBV5-1 and TRBJ2-5, the complete variable domain is KAGVTQTPRYLIKTRGQQVTLSCSPISGHRSVSWYQQTPGQGLQFLFEYFSETQRNKGNFPGRFSGRQFSNSRSEMNVSTLELGDSALYLCASSFGLQETQYFGPGTRLLVL.

The rearrangement links TRBV29-1 to TRBJ2-7; possible D gene TRBD2, 6 bases. The CDR3 covers 12 residues. V was shortened by 4 bases and J by 5 bases, with 12 bases between the two germline ends. Germline V gene lookup returns CDR1 SQVTM and CDR2 ANQGSEA. The CDR3 region has the DNA TGCAGCGTTGCGGGAGAGGGGCACGAGCAGTACTTC. Protein: CSVAGEGHEQYF.